Presented here are 19 T cell receptor beta chains from one specimen sequenced in a study of blood T cell repertoires in COVID-19. The method was immunoSEQ multiplex PCR; TCRdb's version includes in-frame clones alone and lacks a portion of them. The sample contains approximately 98,000 clones, approximately 83% of which appear only once. Sequencing was performed on peripheral blood. The receptors originated from a woman aged 70 to 79 with acute or convalescent COVID-19.

The gene calls are TRBV28 and TRBJ2-2, with 10 positions matching TRBD1. CDR3 size: 15 residues. J gave up 3 bases and V 6 bases, and 4 bases lay outside the gene matches. Germline-derived CDR1 and CDR2 are MDHEN and SYDVKM. The CDR3 protein is CASRAGQGDTGELFF. CDR3 bases: TGTGCCAGCAGAGCCGGACAGGGGGACACCGGGGAGCTGTTTTTT.

The gene calls are TRBV6-6 and TRBJ2-1; perhaps TRBD2 as D (6 bases). CDR1 is MNHNY and CDR2 is SVGAGI in the germline V gene (reference sequence). V was pared by 8 bases and J by 2 bases, with 13 bases between. The CDR3 is 14 amino acids. The CDR3 DNA reads TGTGCCAGCTGGGGGGACGGCGCCTACAATGAGCAGTTCTTC. The encoded protein is CASWGDGAYNEQFF.

This clone showed up just once. This rearrangement joins TRBV3-1 (or the pseudogene TRBV3-2) to TRBJ1-2, with 10 bases lining up with TRBD1. Unmatched junction bases numbered 5, after V lost 4 bases and J lost 3 bases. CDR1 is LGHDT and CDR2 is YNNKEL in the germline V gene (reference sequence). This CDR3 spans 15 amino acids. CDR3 nucleotide sequence: TGTGCCAGCAGCCGACAGGGGGCGCATCACTATGGCTACACCTTC. Translated: CASSRQGAHHYGYTF.

The chain uses TRBV5-6 and TRBJ2-2, with TRBD1 matching over 8 bases. The CDR3 has 17 amino acids. V lost 0 bases and J lost 6; bases outside the gene matches: 10. Germline loops: CDR1 SGHDT, CDR2 YYEEEE. The CDR3 spells CASSLGQGAWSAGELFF. CDR3 nucleotides: TGTGCCAGCAGCTTGGGTCAGGGGGCTTGGTCCGCCGGGGAGCTGTTTTTT.

This clone was detected only a few times. This sequence joins TRBV6-1 and TRBJ1-5; D possibly corresponds to TRBD1 (6 bases). The length of the CDR3 is 14 residues. V was trimmed by 6 bases and J by 3 bases, leaving 12 bases between them. Germline loops: CDR1 MNHNS, CDR2 SASEGT. In nucleotides, the CDR3 is TGTGCCAGCAGCTACGACAGGATCAATCAGCCCCAGCATTTT. Protein product: CASSYDRINQPQHF.

This clone was seen a handful of times. The V gene is TRBV6-6, the J gene TRBJ1-3, with 8 bases lining up with TRBD1. Germline V CDR1 and CDR2: MNHNY, SVGAGI (reference sequence). Trimming took 6 bases from V and 2 from J; bases not matched to a gene: 9. This CDR3 is built from 16 residues. The CDR3 DNA follows: TGTGCCAGCAGCCCCCGGACAGGGAGAACTGGAAACACCATATATTTT. As protein: CASSPRTGRTGNTIYF.

The J gene is TRBJ2-5, the V gene TRBV18, with a tentative D call TRBD1 (6 bases). CDR3 length: 20 amino acids. The V gene's germline CDR1 is KGHSH and CDR2 LQKENI. V lost 3 bases and J 3 bases, leaving 29 bases between the germline ends. CDR3 coding DNA: TGTGCCAGCTCACCGTACAGGGCTTGGGATAATCAGGGAAGAAAAGAGACCCAGTACTTC. Translating gives CASSPYRAWDNQGRKETQYF.

The chain has TRBV5-1 and TRBJ1-3; D call uncertain. CDR3 length equals 14 residues. From germline, CDR1 is SGHRS and CDR2 YFSETQ. The germline V and J ends were trimmed by 2 bases and 1 base, with 7 bases remaining between them. The DNA of the CDR3 is TGCGCCAGCAGCTTTGGCCCTTCTGGAAACACCATATATTTT. It specifies CASSFGPSGNTIYF.

The rearrangement uses TRBV7-2 and TRBJ1-3; tentatively, D is TRBD1 (6 bases). Germline values: CDR1 SGHTA, CDR2 FQGNSA. V was pared by 2 bases and J by 4 bases, with 12 bases between. There are 15 residues in the CDR3. CDR3 amino acids: CASSLKSGVGNTIYF. The DNA for the CDR3 is TGTGCCAGCAGCTTAAAATCAGGGGTCGGAAACACCATATATTTT.

The genes are TRBV5-3 and TRBJ1-5, with 7 bases aligning to TRBD1. TRBV5-3 counts as an open reading frame of uncertain function. Losses at the gene ends were 7 bases for V and 0 bases for J; bases not matched to a gene: 4. The CDR3 runs to 14 residues. For the CDR3, the DNA is TGTGCCAGATGGACAGGAGATAGCAATCAGCCCCAGCATTTT. This encodes CARWTGDSNQPQHF.

This chain joins TRBV28 and TRBJ1-5, with 8 bases that match TRBD1. V lost 4 bases and J lost 6; bases outside the gene matches: 11. Per germline, CDR1 MDHEN and CDR2 SYDVKM. CDR3 size: 16 residues. The CDR3 protein is CASSSRQGRAGQPQHF. Here the CDR3 DNA reads TGTGCCAGCAGTTCTCGACAGGGGCGGGCAGGTCAGCCCCAGCATTTT. Supplemented by reference TRBV28 and TRBJ1-5, the full variable domain reads DVKVTQSSRYLVKRTGEKVFLECVQDMDHENMFWYRQDPGLGLRLIYFSYDVKMKEKGDIPEGYSVSREKKERFSLILESASTNQTSMYLCASSSRQGRAGQPQHFGDGTRLSIL.

The chain is built from TRBV11-2 and TRBJ2-1; TRBD2 matches at 9 bases. V lost 7 bases and J lost 6; bases outside the gene matches: 13. The CDR3 loop spans 16 amino acids. The germline V gene has CDR1 SGHAT and CDR2 FQNNGV. CDR3 amino acids: CASTVSSGGRRNEQFF. CDR3 in DNA: TGTGCCAGCACCGTATCAAGCGGGGGGCGACGCAATGAGCAGTTCTTC.

The J gene is TRBJ1-5, the V gene TRBV7-9; D call uncertain. This CDR3 region has 15 residues. CDR1 and CDR2 from the germline V gene are SEHNR and FQNEAQ (reference sequence). Between the trimmed V and J ends, which lost 5 bases and 7 bases, there was a span of 18 bases. CDR3 sequence (DNA): TGTGCCAGCAGCGCGCGACCGAATACTAACCAGCCCCAGCATTTT. Its translation is CASSARPNTNQPQHF.

This rearrangement joins TRBV5-6 to TRBJ1-1; D remains unclear. The CDR3 sequence is 14 residues long. The V gene lost 3 bases and the J gene lost 2 bases, with 11 bases spanning the gap. Germline V gene sequence: CDR1 SGHDT, CDR2 YYEEEE. CDR3 loop: CASSSRVKNTEAFF. CDR3 DNA: TGTGCCAGCAGCTCGAGAGTGAAAAACACTGAAGCTTTCTTT.

The chain carries TRBV5-1 and TRBJ1-1; 8 bases fit TRBD1. The CDR3 has 17 residues. CDR1 SGHRS and CDR2 YFSETQ come from the germline V gene. The V segment lost 3 bases and the J segment 1 base; nucleotides outside the gene matches: 11. The CDR3 region is CASSSSARTGQNTEAFF. The CDR3 DNA sequence: TGCGCCAGCAGCTCTTCCGCCCGGACAGGGCAGAACACTGAAGCTTTCTTT.

This clone was counted between two and nine times. J is TRBJ1-5 and V is TRBV28, with 8 bases that match TRBD1. This CDR3 contains 15 residues. V lost 6 bases to trimming and J lost 2 bases; unmatched junction nucleotides: 6. CDR1 is MDHEN and CDR2 is SYDVKM in the germline V gene. Written as DNA, the CDR3 is TGTGCCAGCAGGAAACAGGGGGATGGCAATCAGCCCCAGCATTTT. Its protein is CASRKQGDGNQPQHF.

The V and J genes are TRBV7-7 and TRBJ1-1, with TRBD1 matching 9 bases. CDR3 length: 19 residues. The germline gives CDR1 SSHAT, CDR2 FNYEAQ (reference sequence). Trimming cost V 8 bases and J 7 bases; bases outside gene matches: 26. The chain's CDR3 is CASVVRDRVFLPPPVEAFF. The CDR3 DNA reads as TGTGCCAGCGTGGTGCGGGACAGGGTCTTTCTCCCACCGCCTGTTGAAGCTTTCTTT.

In regard to this clone: Sequence at one end of the junction differs from germline and may be a read error. In the same sample, other DNA sequences code for this CDR3. The chain combines TRBV3-1 (or the pseudogene TRBV3-2) with TRBJ1-1; 7 positions agree with TRBD1. The CDR3 length is 16 residues. Germline V gene lookup returns CDR1 LGHDT and CDR2 YNNKEL (reference sequence). The CDR3 is CASSQGSGGVVTEAFF. The CDR3 DNA is TGTGCCAGCAGCCAAGGTTCAGGGGGAGTGGTCACTGAGGCTTTCTTT.

V gene TRBV7-2 combines with J gene TRBJ2-3, with D possibly being TRBD2 (6 bases). There are 15 residues in the CDR3. With 7 bases removed from V and 5 bases from J, the gap between germline ends came to 19 bases. The V gene's germline CDR1 is SGHTA and CDR2 FQGNSA. The chain's CDR3 is CASTSERHGGDTQYF. The CDR3 nucleotides read TGTGCCAGCACCTCCGAGCGGCACGGGGGAGATACGCAGTATTTT.